This section outlines one T cell receptor (beta chain) sequence together with its context. What it binds is not known. These data come from a study of human T cells and chemical hapten exposure. In the study overall: In the sensitization step, 2% DPC was placed on roughly 2 cm by roughly 2 cm of upper inner arm skin.

During construction of the library, unique molecular identifiers were attached to individual cDNA molecules for quantitative, reproducible TCR counting. TCRdb analysed the RACE reads with MiXCR anew, one entry per CDR3 protein. The repertoire has 350,000 to 450,000 distinct CDR3 sequences, 5% to 6.5% of them found once; the top ten carry just over 2.5%. Time point reported: pre-sensitization, week 0. Stated treatment: therapeutic diphenylcyclopropenone sensitization with weekly scalp DPC. The study's findings and limits: The count of PT1 expanded TCRs correlated positively with patch test score.

The CDR3 length is 15 residues. Trimming took off 1 base at V and 0 bases at J, with 8 bases between the two ends. The germline V gene encodes CDR1 SGHDT and CDR2 YYEEEE. The chain combines TRBV5-6 with TRBJ1-5; D is possibly TRBD1 (5 bases). Sequencing used whole blood, obtained in connection with sensitization to the hapten diphenylcyclopropenone (DPC). This TCR came from a woman aged 45-65 years with alopecia areata. Some clones in this sample may be carry-over from other donors' samples. CDR3 amino acids: CASSLTGVSNQPQHF. The CDR3 DNA sequence: TGTGCCAGCAGCTTGACGGGGGTTAGCAATCAGCCCCAGCATTTT. The variable domain in full, with the rest retrieved from reference TRBV5-6 and TRBJ1-5, is DAGVTQSPTHLIKTRGQQVTLRCSPKSGHDTVSWYQQALGQGPQFIFQYYEEEERQRGNFPDRFSGHQFPNYSSELNVNALLLGDSALYLCASSLTGVSNQPQHFGDGTRLSIL.